Presented here are 24 T cell receptor beta chains from one specimen sequenced in a study of blood T cell repertoires in COVID-19. Data came from immunoSEQ multiplex PCR; TCRdb stores just in-frame clones and leaves some out. The sample gives tens of thousands of clones, roughly 80% of which show up once; 5.9% is in the top ten. The specimen was peripheral blood. All receptors come from a human donor in a cohort sampled during active or convalescent COVID-19.

The chain is built from TRBV4-2 and TRBJ2-3; D perhaps matches TRBD2 (6 bases). The CDR3 totals 17 residues. V lost 0 bases to trimming and J lost 2 bases, with 15 bases between them. In germline, CDR1 is LGHNA, CDR2 YNFKEQ. CDR3 protein: CASSQDHAGFLTDTQYF. CDR3 nucleotides: TGTGCCAGCAGCCAAGATCATGCGGGGTTCCTCACAGATACGCAGTATTTT.

The chain employs TRBV3-1 (or the pseudogene TRBV3-2) and TRBJ2-3; unclear D gene. Trimming took 1 base from V and 8 from J, leaving 22 bases between them. The CDR3 loop spans 17 amino acids. Germline V CDR1 and CDR2: LGHDT, YNNKEL (reference sequence). The CDR3 loop is CASSQGPRRSNRGTQYF. As DNA, the CDR3 is TGTGCCAGCAGCCAAGGCCCCCGGCGCTCAAATAGAGGTACGCAGTATTTT.

The chain joins TRBV2 to TRBJ2-5; 7 bases are shared with TRBD1. With 10 bases clipped from V and 5 bases from J, the junction kept 13 bases outside the gene matches. CDR3 size: 14 residues. CDR1 is SNHLY and CDR2 is FYNNEI in the germline V gene. This CDR3 is CAIETTGLDETQYF. DNA of the CDR3: TGTGCCATCGAGACGACAGGGTTAGACGAGACCCAGTACTTC.

V usage is TRBV7-2 and J usage is TRBJ2-1; 9 positions match TRBD2. The germline CDR1 and CDR2 sequences are SGHTA and FQGNSA. This CDR3 is built from 17 residues. Trimming removed 1 base from V and 2 bases from J; junction bases left unmatched: 6. CDR3 protein: CASSLGGSGGTYNEQFF. Written as DNA, the CDR3 is TGTGCCAGCAGCTTAGGAGGTAGCGGGGGAACCTACAATGAGCAGTTCTTC.

The rearrangement links TRBV6-1 to TRBJ1-5; D gene ambiguous. Trimming pared 1 base from V and 11 bases from J, leaving 18 bases between. The CDR3 has 15 amino acids. Germline-derived CDR1 and CDR2 are MNHNS and SASEGT. CDR3 DNA: TGTGCCAGCAGTGAAGAGGTGGCGCCGGGTTTGGCCCAGCATTTT. Encoded protein: CASSEEVAPGLAQHF.

This clone is a singleton in its sample. The chain carries TRBV4-2 and TRBJ1-1; TRBD1 might be the D (5 bases). V was clipped by 4 bases and J by 3 bases, with 9 bases between them. The germline V gene has CDR1 LGHNA and CDR2 YNFKEQ. The CDR3 contains 13 residues. The CDR3: CASSREGHTEAFF. Here the CDR3 DNA reads TGTGCCAGCAGCCGAGAGGGGCACACTGAAGCTTTCTTT.

This clone was seen only once. The V gene is TRBV7-3, the J gene TRBJ2-2; 7 bases match TRBD1. Germline V gene sequence: CDR1 SGHTA, CDR2 FQGTGA. The J segment lost 2 bases and the V segment lost 3 bases, leaving 6 bases of the junction unmatched. There are 16 residues in the CDR3. CDR3 nucleotides: TGTGCCAGCAGCTTTGCAGGGGGTATAAACACCGGGGAGCTGTTTTTT. This sequence encodes CASSFAGGINTGELFF.

V gene TRBV9 combines with J gene TRBJ1-4, with D perhaps matching TRBD1 (5 bases). The CDR3 sequence is 17 residues long. Germline loops: CDR1 SGDLS, CDR2 YYNGEE. Trimming stripped 4 bases from V and 2 bases from J, with 18 bases between. CDR3: CASSPSGGFNTNEKLFF. The CDR3 DNA reads TGTGCCAGCAGCCCTAGCGGGGGATTTAATACTAATGAAAAACTGTTTTTT.

The V and J genes are TRBV27 and TRBJ2-5; D is unclear. Trimming pared 3 bases from V and 5 bases from J, leaving 10 bases between. Looked up from germline, CDR1 is MNHEY and CDR2 is SMNVEV (reference sequence). The CDR3 is 13 residues long. The CDR3 spells CASSFRVSETQYF. As DNA, the CDR3 is TGTGCCAGCAGTTTTCGGGTGTCCGAGACCCAGTACTTC.

In this sample, this clone turned up a few times. V gene TRBV27 combines with J gene TRBJ1-1, with a tentative D call TRBD1 (6 bases). The germline V gene has CDR1 MNHEY and CDR2 SMNVEV (reference sequence). Trimming removed 3 bases from V and 4 bases from J, with 12 bases in between. The CDR3 consists of 14 residues. CDR3 in DNA: TGTGCCAGCAGTTTTTACAGGGAGGGCACTGAAGCTTTCTTT. Translated: CASSFYREGTEAFF.

The rearrangement links TRBV2 to TRBJ2-7; D is possibly TRBD2 (6 bases). V lost 7 bases, J lost 4 bases, and 14 bases lay in between. This CDR3 region has 13 residues. CDR1 SNHLY and CDR2 FYNNEI come from the germline V gene. In DNA form, the CDR3 reads TGTGCCAGCACCCTTGGGACTGCTTACGAGCAGTACTTC. Translation: CASTLGTAYEQYF. Full variable domain (remainder filled in from reference TRBV2 and TRBJ2-7): EPEVTQTPSHQVTQMGQEVILRCVPISNHLYFYWYRQILGQKVEFLVSFYNNEISEKSEIFDDQFSVERPDGSNFTLKIRSTKLEDSAMYFCASTLGTAYEQYFGPGTRLTVT.

This clone was found once. The V and J genes are TRBV6-5 and TRBJ1-2, with 8 bases fitting TRBD1. The CDR3 length is 13 residues. The V and J ends lost 7 bases and 5 bases, in that order; junction bases with no gene match: 6. CDR1 and CDR2 (germline): MNHEY, SVGAGI. The CDR3 DNA reads TGTGCCAGCATATCGGGACAGGAATATGGCTACACCTTC. Translated, it gives CASISGQEYGYTF.

V usage is TRBV5-8 and J usage is TRBJ1-2, with no clear D. Trimming took off 2 bases at V and 3 bases at J, with 11 bases between the two ends. This CDR3 contains 14 residues. Germline V gene sequence: CDR1 SGHTS, CDR2 YDEGEE. The CDR3 loop reads CASSLGGYDYGYTF. The CDR3 DNA sequence: TGTGCCAGCAGCTTAGGAGGGTACGACTATGGCTACACCTTC. Full variable domain (rest looked up from reference TRBV5-8 and TRBJ1-2): EAGVTQSPTHLIKTRGQQATLRCSPISGHTSVYWYQQALGLGLQFLLWYDEGEERNRGNFPPRFSGRQFPNYSSELNVNALELEDSALYLCASSLGGYDYGYTFGSGTRLTVV.

The V call is TRBV10-3, the J call TRBJ2-7, with D maybe TRBD2 (6 bases). The CDR3 is 12 residues long. Per germline, CDR1 ENHRY and CDR2 SYGVKD. V was clipped by 5 bases and J by 4 bases, with 9 bases between them. In nucleotides, the CDR3 is TGTGCCATCAGTAGGGAGGAGTACGAGCAGTACTTC. It translates to CAISREEYEQYF.

This clone was recorded only once. The CDR3 spells CSASGQEGYTF. The CDR3 nucleotides are TGCAGTGCTAGTGGGCAGGAAGGCTACACCTTC. The rearrangement joins TRBV20-1 to TRBJ1-2; no clear D gene. CDR3 length: 11 residues. Germline values: CDR1 DFQATT, CDR2 SNEGSKA (reference sequence). Trimming stripped 3 bases from V and 8 bases from J, with 10 bases between.

This sequence joins TRBV7-2 and TRBJ2-1; 12 bases match TRBD2. V shed 5 bases, J shed 7 bases, and the junction held 9 bases outside the gene matches. This CDR3 is built from 16 residues. Germline assignment: CDR1 SGHTA and CDR2 FQGNSA. The CDR3 nucleotides are TGTGCCAGCAGCCCCATGCTAGCGGGGGGGATGAATGAGCAGTTCTTC. Its translation is CASSPMLAGGMNEQFF.

The chain recombines TRBV9 with TRBJ1-4; a weak D match, TRBD1 (5 bases). V was trimmed by 2 bases and J by 5 bases, leaving 16 bases between them. This CDR3 spans 16 amino acids. Germline-derived CDR1 and CDR2 are SGDLS and YYNGEE. The CDR3 protein is CASSVDPRAWNEKLFF. CDR3 nucleotide sequence: TGTGCCAGCAGCGTCGACCCCAGGGCCTGGAATGAAAAACTGTTTTTT. Variable domain in full (rest from reference TRBV9 and TRBJ1-4): DSGVTQTPKHLITATGQRVTLRCSPRSGDLSVYWYQQSLDQGLQFLIQYYNGEERAKGNILERFSAQQFPDLHSELNLSSLELGDSALYFCASSVDPRAWNEKLFFGSGTQLSVL.

This chain joins TRBV5-5 and TRBJ1-6; the D gene is possibly TRBD1 (5 bases). V was trimmed by 0 bases and J by 8 bases, leaving 12 bases between them. The CDR3 runs 15 residues. Looked up from germline, CDR1 is SGHKS and CDR2 is YYEKEE (reference sequence). This CDR3 reads CASSLATVIDSPLHF. The CDR3 coding sequence is TGTGCCAGCAGCTTGGCGACAGTGATCGATTCACCCCTCCACTTT.

CDR3 protein: CATARGTRTNEKLFF. The DNA of the CDR3 is TGTGCCACCGCAAGGGGAACGAGGACTAATGAAAAACTGTTTTTT. The rearrangement joins TRBV15 to TRBJ1-4, with a possible D match to TRBD1 (5 bases). There are 15 residues in the CDR3. The V gene lost 8 bases and the J gene lost 2 bases, with 15 bases spanning the gap. The germline gives CDR1 LNHNV, CDR2 YYDKDF (reference sequence).

The genes are TRBV27 and TRBJ2-3, with D tentatively TRBD1 (5 bases). CDR1 and CDR2 (germline): MNHEY, SMNVEV (reference sequence). The CDR3 sequence is 14 residues long. V lost 3 bases, J lost 3 bases, and 10 bases lay in between. The CDR3 sequence is CASSFQGRTDTQYF. DNA for the CDR3: TGTGCCAGCAGTTTCCAGGGAAGGACAGATACGCAGTATTTT.

This clone occurred many times. The V and J genes are TRBV6-1 and TRBJ2-6; no firm D call. V was cut by 3 bases and J by 0 bases, with 9 bases left in between. This CDR3 contains 16 residues. The germline CDR1 and CDR2 sequences are MNHNS and SASEGT. The CDR3 sequence: CASSDYGISGANVLTF. CDR3 DNA sequence: TGTGCCAGCAGTGATTATGGCATCTCTGGGGCCAACGTCCTGACTTTC.

The chain recombines TRBV19 with TRBJ2-7; 13 bases align to TRBD2. Germline assignment: CDR1 LNHDA and CDR2 SQIVND (reference sequence). The CDR3 is made up of 15 amino acids. V lost 5 bases to trimming and J lost 2 bases; unmatched junction nucleotides: 3. The CDR3: CASSLGTSGAYEQYF. In nucleotides, the CDR3 is TGTGCCAGTAGTCTTGGGACTAGCGGGGCCTACGAGCAGTACTTC.

This chain uses TRBV5-1 with TRBJ1-1; 8 bases align to TRBD1. Trimming removed 2 bases from V and 4 bases from J; junction bases left unmatched: 7. This CDR3 is 15 amino acids long. Germline values: CDR1 SGHRS, CDR2 YFSETQ. The CDR3 bases are TGCGCCAGCAGCTTTGGACAGGGAGGTAGCACTGAAGCTTTCTTT. It specifies CASSFGQGGSTEAFF.

The chain joins TRBV11-1 to TRBJ2-5; 7 nucleotides agree with TRBD2. After removal of 3 bases from V and 1 base from J, the junction contained 5 bases not matched to a gene. The length of the CDR3 is 15 residues. The germline V gene encodes CDR1 SGHAT and CDR2 FQDESV (reference sequence). The CDR3 DNA sequence: TGTGCCAGCAGCTTCCAGCGGGGAATCCAAGAGACCCAGTACTTC. Its translation is CASSFQRGIQETQYF.